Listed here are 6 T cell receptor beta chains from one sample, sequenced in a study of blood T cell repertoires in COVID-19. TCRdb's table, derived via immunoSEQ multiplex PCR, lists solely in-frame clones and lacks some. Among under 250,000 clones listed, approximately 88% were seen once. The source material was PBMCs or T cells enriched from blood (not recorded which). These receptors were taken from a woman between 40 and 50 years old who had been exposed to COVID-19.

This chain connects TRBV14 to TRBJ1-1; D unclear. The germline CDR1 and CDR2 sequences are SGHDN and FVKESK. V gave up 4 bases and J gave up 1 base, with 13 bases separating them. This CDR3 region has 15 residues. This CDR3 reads CASSPFLRGNTEAFF. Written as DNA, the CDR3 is TGTGCCAGCAGCCCCTTTCTCCGGGGGAACACTGAAGCTTTCTTT.

CDR3 coding DNA: TGTGCCAGCAGTGTAACAGCGAACACTGAAGCTTTCTTT. Protein sequence: CASSVTANTEAFF. The chain combines TRBV28 with TRBJ1-1; no clear D. V was pared by 5 bases and J by 1 base, with 8 bases between. Germline V gives CDR1 MDHEN, CDR2 SYDVKM. The CDR3 has 13 amino acids.

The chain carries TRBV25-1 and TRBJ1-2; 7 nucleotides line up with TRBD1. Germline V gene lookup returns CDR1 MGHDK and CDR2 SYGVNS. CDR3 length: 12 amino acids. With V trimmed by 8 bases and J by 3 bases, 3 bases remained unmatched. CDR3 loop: CASGDRDYGYTF. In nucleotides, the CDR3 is TGTGCCAGCGGGGACAGAGACTATGGCTACACCTTC.

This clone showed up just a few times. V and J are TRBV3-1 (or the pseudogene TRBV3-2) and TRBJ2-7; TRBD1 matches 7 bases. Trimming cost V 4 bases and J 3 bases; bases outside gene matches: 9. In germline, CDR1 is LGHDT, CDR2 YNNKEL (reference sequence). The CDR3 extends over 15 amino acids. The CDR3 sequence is CASSPKGAGLYEQYV. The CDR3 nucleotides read TGTGCCAGCAGCCCTAAGGGGGCAGGTCTCTACGAGCAGTACGTC.

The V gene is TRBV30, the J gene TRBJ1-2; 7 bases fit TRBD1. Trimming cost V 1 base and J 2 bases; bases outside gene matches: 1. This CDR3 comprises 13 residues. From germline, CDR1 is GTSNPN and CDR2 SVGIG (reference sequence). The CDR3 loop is CAWSATGNYGYTF. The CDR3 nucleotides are TGTGCCTGGAGTGCGACAGGGAACTATGGCTACACCTTC. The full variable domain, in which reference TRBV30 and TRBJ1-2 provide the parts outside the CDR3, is SQTIHQWPATLVQPVGSPLSLECTVEGTSNPNLYWYRQAAGRGLQLLFYSVGIGQISSEVPQNLSASRPQDRQFILSSKKLLLSDSGFYLCAWSATGNYGYTFGSGTRLTVV.

The CDR3 protein is CANAKVTGNTEAFF. CDR3 nucleotides: TGTGCCAACGCAAAGGTAACAGGGAACACTGAAGCTTTCTTT. The V call is TRBV2, the J call TRBJ1-1; a possible D gene is TRBD1 (5 bases). Trimming cost V 10 bases and J 1 base, with 16 bases left between them. The CDR3 extends over 14 amino acids. Germline V gene data show CDR1 as SNHLY and CDR2 as FYNNEI.